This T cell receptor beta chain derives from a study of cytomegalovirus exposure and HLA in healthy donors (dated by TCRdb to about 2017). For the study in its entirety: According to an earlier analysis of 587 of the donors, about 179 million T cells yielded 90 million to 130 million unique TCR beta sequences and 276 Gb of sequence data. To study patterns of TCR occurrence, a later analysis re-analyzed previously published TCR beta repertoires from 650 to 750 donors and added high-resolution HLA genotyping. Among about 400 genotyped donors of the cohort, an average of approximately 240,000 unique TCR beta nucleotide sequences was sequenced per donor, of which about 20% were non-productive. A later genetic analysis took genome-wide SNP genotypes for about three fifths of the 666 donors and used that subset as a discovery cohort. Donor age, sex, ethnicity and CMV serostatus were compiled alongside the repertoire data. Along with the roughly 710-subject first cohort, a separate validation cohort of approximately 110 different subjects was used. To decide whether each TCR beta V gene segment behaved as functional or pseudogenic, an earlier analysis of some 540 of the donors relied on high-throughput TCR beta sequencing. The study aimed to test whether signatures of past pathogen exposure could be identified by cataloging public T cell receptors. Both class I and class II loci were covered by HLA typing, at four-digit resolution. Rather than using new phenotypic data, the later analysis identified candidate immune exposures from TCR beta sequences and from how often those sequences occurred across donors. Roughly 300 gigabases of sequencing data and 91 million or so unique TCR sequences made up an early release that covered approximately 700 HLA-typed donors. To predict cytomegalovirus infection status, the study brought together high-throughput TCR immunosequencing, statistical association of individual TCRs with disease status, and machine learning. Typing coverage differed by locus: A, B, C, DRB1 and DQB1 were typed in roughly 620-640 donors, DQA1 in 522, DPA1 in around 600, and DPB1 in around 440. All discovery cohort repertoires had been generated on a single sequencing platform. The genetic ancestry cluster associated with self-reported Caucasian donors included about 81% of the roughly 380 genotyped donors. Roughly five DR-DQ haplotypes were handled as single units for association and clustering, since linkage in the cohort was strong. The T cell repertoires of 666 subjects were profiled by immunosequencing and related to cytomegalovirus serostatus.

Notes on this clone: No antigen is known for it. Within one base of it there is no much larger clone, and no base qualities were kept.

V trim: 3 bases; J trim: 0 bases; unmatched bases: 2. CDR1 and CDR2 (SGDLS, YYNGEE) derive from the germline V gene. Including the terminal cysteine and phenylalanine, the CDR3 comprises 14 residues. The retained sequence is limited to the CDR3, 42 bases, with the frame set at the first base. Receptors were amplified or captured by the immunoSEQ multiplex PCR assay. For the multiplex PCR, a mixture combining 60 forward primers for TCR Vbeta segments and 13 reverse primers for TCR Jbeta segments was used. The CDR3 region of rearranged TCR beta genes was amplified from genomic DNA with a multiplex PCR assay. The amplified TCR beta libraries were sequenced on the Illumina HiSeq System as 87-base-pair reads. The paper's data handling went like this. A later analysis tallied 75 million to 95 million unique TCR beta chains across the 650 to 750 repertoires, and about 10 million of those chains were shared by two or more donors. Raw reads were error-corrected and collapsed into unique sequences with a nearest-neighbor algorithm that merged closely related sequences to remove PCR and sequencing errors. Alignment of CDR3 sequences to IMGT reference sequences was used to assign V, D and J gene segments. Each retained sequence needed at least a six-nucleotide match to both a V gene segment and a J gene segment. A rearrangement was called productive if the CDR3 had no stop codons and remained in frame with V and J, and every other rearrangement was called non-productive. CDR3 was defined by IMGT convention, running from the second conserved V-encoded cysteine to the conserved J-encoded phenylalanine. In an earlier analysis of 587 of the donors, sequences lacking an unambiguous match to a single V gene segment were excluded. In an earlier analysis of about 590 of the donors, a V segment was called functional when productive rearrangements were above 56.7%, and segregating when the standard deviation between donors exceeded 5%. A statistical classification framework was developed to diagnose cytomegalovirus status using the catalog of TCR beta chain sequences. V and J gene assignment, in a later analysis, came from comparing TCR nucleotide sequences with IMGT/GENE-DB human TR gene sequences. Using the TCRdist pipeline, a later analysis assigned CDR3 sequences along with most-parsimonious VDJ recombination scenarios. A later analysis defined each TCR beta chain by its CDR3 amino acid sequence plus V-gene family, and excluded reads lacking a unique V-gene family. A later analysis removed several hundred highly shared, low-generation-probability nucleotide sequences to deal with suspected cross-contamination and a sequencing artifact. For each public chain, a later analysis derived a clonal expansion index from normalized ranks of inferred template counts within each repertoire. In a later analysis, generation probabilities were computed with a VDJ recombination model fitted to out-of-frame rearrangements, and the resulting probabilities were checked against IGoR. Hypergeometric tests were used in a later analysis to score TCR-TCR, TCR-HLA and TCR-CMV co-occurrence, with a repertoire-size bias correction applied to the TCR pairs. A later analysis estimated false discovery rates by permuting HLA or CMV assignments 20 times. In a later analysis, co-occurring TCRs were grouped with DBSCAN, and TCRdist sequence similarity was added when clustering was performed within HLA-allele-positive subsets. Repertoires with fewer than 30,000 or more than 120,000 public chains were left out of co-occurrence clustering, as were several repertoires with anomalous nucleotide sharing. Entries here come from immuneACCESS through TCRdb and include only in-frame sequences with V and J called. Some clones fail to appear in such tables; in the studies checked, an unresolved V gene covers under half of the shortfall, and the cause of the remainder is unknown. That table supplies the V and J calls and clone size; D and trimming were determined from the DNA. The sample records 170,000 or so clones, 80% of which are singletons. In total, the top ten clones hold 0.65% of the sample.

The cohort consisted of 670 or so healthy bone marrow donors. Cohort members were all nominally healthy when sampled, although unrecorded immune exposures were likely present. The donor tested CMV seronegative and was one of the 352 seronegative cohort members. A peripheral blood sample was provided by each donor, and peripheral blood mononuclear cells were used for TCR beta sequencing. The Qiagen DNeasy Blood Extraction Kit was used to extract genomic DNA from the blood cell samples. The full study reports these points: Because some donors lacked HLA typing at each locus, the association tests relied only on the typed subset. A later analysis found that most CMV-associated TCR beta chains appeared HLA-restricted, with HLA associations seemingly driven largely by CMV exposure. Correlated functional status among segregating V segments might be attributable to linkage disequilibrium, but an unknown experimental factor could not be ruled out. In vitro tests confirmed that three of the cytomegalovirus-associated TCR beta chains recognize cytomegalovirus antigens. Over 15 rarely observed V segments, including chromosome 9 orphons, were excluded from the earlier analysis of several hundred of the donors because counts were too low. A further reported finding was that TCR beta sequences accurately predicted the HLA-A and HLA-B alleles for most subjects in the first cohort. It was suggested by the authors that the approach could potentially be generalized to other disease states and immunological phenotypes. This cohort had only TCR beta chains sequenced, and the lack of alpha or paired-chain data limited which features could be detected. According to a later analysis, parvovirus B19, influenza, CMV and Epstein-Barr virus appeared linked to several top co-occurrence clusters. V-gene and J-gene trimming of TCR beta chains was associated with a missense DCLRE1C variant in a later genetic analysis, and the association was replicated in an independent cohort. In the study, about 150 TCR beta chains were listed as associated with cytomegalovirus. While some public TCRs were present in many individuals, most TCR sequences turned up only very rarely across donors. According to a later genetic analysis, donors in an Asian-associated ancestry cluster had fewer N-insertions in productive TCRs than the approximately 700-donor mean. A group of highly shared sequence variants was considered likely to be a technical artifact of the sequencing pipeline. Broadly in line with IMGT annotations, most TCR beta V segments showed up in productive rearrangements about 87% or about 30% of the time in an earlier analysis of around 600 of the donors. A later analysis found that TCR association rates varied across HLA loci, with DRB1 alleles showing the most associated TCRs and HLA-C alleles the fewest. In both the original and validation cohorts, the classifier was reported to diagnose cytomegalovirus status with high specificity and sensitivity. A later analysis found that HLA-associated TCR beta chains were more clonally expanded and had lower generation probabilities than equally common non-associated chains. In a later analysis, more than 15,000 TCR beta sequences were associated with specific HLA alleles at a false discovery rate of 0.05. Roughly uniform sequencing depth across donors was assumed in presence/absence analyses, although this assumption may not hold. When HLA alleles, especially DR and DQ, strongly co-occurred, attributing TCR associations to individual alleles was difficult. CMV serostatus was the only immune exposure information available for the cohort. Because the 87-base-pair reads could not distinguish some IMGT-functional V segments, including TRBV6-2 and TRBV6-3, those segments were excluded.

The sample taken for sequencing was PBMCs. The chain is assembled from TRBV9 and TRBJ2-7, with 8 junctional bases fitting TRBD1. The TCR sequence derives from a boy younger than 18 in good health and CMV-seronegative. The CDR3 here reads CASSADRVSYEQYF. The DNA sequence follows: TGTGCCAGCAGCGCGGACAGGGTCTCCTACGAGCAGTACTTC.